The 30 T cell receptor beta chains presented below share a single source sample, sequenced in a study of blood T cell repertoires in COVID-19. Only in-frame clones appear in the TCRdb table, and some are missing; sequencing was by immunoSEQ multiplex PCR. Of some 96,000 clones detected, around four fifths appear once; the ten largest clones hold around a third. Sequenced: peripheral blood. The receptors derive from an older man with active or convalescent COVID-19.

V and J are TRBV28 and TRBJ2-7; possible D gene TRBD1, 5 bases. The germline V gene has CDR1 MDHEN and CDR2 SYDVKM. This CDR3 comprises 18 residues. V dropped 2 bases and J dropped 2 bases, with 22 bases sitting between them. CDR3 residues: CASSLATRVREMPYEQYF. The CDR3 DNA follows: TGTGCCAGCAGTTTAGCCACCCGGGTCAGGGAAATGCCCTACGAGCAGTACTTC.

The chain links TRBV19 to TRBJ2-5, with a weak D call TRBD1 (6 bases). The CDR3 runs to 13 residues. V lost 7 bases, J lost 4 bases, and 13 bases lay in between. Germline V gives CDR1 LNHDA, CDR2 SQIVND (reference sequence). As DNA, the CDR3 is TGTGCCAGTACCGGGGTAGGGGGAGAGACCCAGTACTTC. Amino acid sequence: CASTGVGGETQYF.

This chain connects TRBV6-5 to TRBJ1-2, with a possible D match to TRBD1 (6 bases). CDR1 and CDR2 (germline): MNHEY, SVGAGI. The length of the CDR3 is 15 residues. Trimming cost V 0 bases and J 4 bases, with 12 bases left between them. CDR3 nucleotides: TGTGCCAGCAGTTACTCGAATGAGGGGGTCTATGGCTACACCTTC. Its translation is CASSYSNEGVYGYTF.

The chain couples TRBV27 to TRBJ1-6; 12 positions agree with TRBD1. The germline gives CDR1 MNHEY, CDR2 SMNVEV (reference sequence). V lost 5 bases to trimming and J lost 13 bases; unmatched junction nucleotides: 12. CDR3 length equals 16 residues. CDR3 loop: CASSAGTGGRRLPLHF. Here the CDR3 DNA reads TGTGCCAGCAGTGCCGGGACAGGGGGCCGTCGTCTCCCCCTCCACTTT.

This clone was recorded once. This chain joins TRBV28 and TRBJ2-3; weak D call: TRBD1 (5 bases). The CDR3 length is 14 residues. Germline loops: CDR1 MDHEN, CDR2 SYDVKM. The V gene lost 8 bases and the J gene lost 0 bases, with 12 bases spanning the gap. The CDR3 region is CASASGASTDTQYF. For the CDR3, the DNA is TGTGCCAGCGCGAGTGGGGCAAGCACAGATACGCAGTATTTT.

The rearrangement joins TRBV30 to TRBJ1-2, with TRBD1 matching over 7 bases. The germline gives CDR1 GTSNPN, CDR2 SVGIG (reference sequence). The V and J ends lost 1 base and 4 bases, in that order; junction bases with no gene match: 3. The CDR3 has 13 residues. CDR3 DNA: TGTGCCTGGAGTGGGGACAGTCCCTATGGCTACACCTTC. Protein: CAWSGDSPYGYTF.

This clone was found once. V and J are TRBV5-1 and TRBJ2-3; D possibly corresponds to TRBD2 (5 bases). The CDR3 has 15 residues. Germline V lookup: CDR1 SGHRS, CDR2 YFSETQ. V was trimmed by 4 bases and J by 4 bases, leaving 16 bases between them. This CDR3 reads CASSTQRGYADTQYF. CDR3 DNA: TGCGCCAGCAGCACCCAGAGAGGGTACGCAGATACGCAGTATTTT.

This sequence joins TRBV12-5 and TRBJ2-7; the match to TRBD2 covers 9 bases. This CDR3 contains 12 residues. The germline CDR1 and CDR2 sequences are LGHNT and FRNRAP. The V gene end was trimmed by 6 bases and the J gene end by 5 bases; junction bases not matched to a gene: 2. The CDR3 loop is CASGASGNEQYF. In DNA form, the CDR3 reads TGTGCTAGTGGAGCTAGCGGGAACGAGCAGTACTTC.

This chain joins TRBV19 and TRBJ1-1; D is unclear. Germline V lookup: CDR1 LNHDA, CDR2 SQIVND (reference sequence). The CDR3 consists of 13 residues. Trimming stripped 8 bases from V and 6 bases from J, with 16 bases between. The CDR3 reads CASSLFGEAEAFF. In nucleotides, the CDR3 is TGTGCCAGTTCCCTCTTTGGGGAGGCTGAAGCTTTCTTT. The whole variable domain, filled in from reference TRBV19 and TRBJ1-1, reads DGGITQSPKYLFRKEGQNVTLSCEQNLNHDAMYWYRQDPGQGLRLIYYSQIVNDFQKGDIAEGYSVSREKKESFPLTVTSAQKNPTAFYLCASSLFGEAEAFFGQGTRLTVV.

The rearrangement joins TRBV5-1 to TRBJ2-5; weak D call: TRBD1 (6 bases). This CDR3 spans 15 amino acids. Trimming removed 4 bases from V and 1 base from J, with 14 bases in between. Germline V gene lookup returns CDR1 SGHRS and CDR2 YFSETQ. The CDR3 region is CASSAETGFQETQYF. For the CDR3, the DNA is TGCGCCAGCAGCGCCGAAACAGGGTTCCAAGAGACCCAGTACTTC.

This CDR3 is CARQGIREIGYTF. CDR3 DNA sequence: TGTGCCAGACAGGGGATTCGGGAGATTGGCTACACCTTC. The chain recombines TRBV2 with TRBJ1-2, with TRBD1 matching 7 bases. Germline V CDR1 and CDR2: SNHLY, FYNNEI. CDR3 length: 13 residues. V dropped 9 bases and J dropped 7; count of bases not matched to a gene: 11.

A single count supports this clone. The CDR3, as DNA: TGTGCCAGCAGCCCAGGGGGGAACACCGGGGAGCTGTTTTTT. Its protein is CASSPGGNTGELFF. The chain carries TRBV11-2 and TRBJ2-2; 7 bases map to TRBD1. The CDR3 spans 14 residues. J gave up 1 base and V 5 bases, and 1 base lay outside the gene matches. The germline V gene has CDR1 SGHAT and CDR2 FQNNGV.

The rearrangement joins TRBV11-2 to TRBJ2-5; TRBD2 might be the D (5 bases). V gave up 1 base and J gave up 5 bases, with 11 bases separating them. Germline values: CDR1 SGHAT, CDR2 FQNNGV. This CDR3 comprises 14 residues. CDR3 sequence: CASSLGGLGETQYF. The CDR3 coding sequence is TGTGCCAGCAGCTTAGGCGGGTTGGGGGAGACCCAGTACTTC.

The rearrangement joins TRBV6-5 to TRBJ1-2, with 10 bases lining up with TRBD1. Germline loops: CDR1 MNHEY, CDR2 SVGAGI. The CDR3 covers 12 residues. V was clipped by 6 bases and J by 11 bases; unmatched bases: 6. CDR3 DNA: TGTGCCAGCAGCAGGGACAGGGGAGCGTACACCTTC. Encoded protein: CASSRDRGAYTF.

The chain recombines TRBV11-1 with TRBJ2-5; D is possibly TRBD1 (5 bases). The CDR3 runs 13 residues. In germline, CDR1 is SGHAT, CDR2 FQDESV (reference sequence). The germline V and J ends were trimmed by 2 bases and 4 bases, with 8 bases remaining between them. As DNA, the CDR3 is TGTGCCAGCAGCTTACAGGGTCTAGAGACCCAGTACTTC. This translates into CASSLQGLETQYF.

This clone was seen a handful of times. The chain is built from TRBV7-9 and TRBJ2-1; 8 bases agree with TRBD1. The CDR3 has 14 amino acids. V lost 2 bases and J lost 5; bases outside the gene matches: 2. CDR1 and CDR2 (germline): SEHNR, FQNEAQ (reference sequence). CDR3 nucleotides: TGTGCCAGCAGCTTACCGACAGGGGACAATGAGCAGTTCTTC. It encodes CASSLPTGDNEQFF. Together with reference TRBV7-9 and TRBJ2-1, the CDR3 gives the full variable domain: DTGVSQNPRHKITKRGQNVTFRCDPISEHNRLYWYRQTLGQGPEFLTYFQNEAQLEKSRLLSDRFSAERPKGSFSTLEIQRTEQGDSAMYLCASSLPTGDNEQFFGPGTRLTVL.

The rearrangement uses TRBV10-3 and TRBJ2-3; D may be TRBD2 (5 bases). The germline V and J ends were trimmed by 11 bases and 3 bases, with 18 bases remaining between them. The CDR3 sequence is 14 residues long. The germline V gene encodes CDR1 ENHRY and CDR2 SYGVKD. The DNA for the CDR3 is TGTGCCGCCAGCAGCGGTACAGAAACAGATACGCAGTATTTT. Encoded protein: CAASSGTETDTQYF.

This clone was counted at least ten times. The CDR3 DNA follows: TGTGCCAGCAGCCAAGGGACTAGCGGGAGGGGTGAGCAGTTCTTC. Protein product: CASSQGTSGRGEQFF. The gene calls are TRBV3-1 (or the pseudogene TRBV3-2) and TRBJ2-1; TRBD2 matches 15 bases. The CDR3 has 15 amino acids. CDR1 and CDR2 (germline): LGHDT, YNNKEL (reference sequence). V lost 1 base to trimming and J lost 9 bases; unmatched junction nucleotides: 1.

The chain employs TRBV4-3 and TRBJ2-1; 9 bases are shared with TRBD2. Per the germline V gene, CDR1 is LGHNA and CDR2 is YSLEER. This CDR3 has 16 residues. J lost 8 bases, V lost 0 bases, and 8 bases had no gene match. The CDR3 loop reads CASSQDKAGGLYEQFF. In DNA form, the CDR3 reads TGCGCCAGCAGCCAAGATAAGGCGGGGGGGCTGTATGAGCAGTTCTTC.

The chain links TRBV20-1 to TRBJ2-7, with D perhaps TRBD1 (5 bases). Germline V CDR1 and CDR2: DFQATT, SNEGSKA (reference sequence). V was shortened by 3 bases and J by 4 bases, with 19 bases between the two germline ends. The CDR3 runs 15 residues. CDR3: CSASEPDNRKYEQYF. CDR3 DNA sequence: TGCAGTGCTAGTGAACCGGACAACCGAAAGTACGAGCAGTACTTC.

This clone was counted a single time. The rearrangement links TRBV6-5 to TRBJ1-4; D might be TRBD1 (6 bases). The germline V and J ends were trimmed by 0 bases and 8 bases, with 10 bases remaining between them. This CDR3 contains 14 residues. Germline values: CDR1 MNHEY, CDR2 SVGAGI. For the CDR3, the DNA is TGTGCCAGCAGTTACTCGGGGGCGCGGGAAAAACTGTTTTTT. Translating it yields CASSYSGAREKLFF.

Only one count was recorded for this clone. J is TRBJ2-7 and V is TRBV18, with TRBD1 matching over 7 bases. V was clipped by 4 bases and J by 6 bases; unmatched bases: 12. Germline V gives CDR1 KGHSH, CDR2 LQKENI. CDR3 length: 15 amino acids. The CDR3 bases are TGTGCCAGCTCACAATCACAGGGGCAGGTAGGCGAGCAGTACTTC. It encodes CASSQSQGQVGEQYF.

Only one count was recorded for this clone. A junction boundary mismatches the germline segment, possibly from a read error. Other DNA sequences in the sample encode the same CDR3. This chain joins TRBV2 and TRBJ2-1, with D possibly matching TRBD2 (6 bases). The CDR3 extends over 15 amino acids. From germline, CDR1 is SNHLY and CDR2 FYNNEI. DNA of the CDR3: TGCGCCAGCAGCGCACCGGGACTCGGCTACAATGAGCAGTTCTTC. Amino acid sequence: CASSAPGLGYNEQFF.

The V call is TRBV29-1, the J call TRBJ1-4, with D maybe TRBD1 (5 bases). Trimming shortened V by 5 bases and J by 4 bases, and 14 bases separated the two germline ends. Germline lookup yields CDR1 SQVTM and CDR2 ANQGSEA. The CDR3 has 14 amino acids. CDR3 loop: CSVPSQGNNEKLFF. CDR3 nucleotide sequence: TGCAGCGTTCCCTCGCAGGGCAATAATGAAAAACTGTTTTTT.

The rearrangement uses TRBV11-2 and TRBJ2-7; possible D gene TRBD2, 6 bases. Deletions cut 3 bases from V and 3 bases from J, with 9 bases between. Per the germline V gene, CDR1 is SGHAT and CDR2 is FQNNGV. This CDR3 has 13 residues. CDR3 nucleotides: TGTGCCAGCAGCTTTAGCGGTTTCTACGAGCAGTACTTC. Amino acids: CASSFSGFYEQYF. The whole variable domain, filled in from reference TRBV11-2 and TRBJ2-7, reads EAGVAQSPRYKIIEKRQSVAFWCNPISGHATLYWYQQILGQGPKLLIQFQNNGVVDDSQLPKDRFSAERLKGVDSTLKIQPAKLEDSAVYLCASSFSGFYEQYFGPGTRLTVT.

For the CDR3, the DNA is TGTGCCAGCAGTGAAGTACAGGGTTACAATGAGCAGTTCTTC. As protein: CASSEVQGYNEQFF. V is TRBV6-1 and J is TRBJ2-1, with D perhaps TRBD1 (6 bases). V was cut by 1 base and J by 4 bases, with 8 bases left in between. This CDR3 region has 14 residues. Per the germline V gene, CDR1 is MNHNS and CDR2 is SASEGT.

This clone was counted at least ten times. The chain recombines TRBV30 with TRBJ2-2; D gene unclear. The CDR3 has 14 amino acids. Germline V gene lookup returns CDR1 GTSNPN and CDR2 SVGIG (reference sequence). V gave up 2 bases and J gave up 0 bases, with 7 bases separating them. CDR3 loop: CAWSITPNTGELFF. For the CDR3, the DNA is TGTGCCTGGAGTATTACACCGAACACCGGGGAGCTGTTTTTT.

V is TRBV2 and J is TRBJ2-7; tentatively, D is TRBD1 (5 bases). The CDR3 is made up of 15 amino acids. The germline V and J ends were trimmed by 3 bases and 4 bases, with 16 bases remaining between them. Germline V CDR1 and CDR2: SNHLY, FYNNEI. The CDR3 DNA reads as TGTGCCAGCAGTGAGGGGCCAGGGAATATGTACGAGCAGTACTTC. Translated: CASSEGPGNMYEQYF.

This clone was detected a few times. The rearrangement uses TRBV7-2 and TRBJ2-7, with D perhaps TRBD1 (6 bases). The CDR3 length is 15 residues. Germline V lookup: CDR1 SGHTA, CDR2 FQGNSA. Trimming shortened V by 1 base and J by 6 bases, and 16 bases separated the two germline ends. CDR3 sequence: CASSLVTGSYSEQYF. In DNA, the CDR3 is TGTGCCAGCAGCTTAGTTACAGGGTCGTATAGCGAGCAGTACTTC.

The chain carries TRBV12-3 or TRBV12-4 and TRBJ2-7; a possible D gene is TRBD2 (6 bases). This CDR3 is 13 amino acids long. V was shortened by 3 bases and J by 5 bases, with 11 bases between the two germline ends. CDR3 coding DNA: TGTGCCAGCAGTTTTTTTGGCGGGGACGAGCAGTACTTC. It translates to CASSFFGGDEQYF.